The sequence of this TCR beta chain was determined in a study of CD8 T cells in ankylosing spondylitis (dated by TCRdb to the late 2010s). For the study in its entirety: The study profiled T cell receptor beta repertoires in healthy donors and ankylosing spondylitis patients to find disease-linked TCR variants. The whole study cohort included under 140 healthy donors and 25 or so ankylosing spondylitis patients. Peripheral blood was sampled, and synovial fluid was additionally collected from ankylosing spondylitis patients.

Overall results and qualifications from the work: The disease-linked clones were reported as significantly enriched in matched synovial fluid samples from ankylosing spondylitis patients. The disease-linked clones showed a CD8+ phenotype and occurred at relatively low frequencies in peripheral blood. Some motif variants had previously been reported in the synovial fluid and blood of reactive arthritis patients, which suggests shared mechanisms of disease initiation. Blood from ankylosing spondylitis patients appeared to be characterized by a TCR beta motif composed of eight or nine highly homologous amino acid variants.

The junction carries 7 bases between V and J, which are trimmed by 2 bases and 2 bases respectively. The CDR3 runs 13 amino acids, cysteine and phenylalanine included. Only CDR3 DNA is held: 39 bases, read in frame from base 1. CDR1 and CDR2 are drawn from the germline V gene: LGHNA, YNFKEQ. This sample was sequenced with an Illumina HiSeq 2500. Quantitative 5'-RACE with molecular barcodes was used to prepare TCR beta libraries. Under the source paper's analysis protocol: A new computational method based on a probabilistic model of VDJ rearrangement was used to identify disease-linked TCR variants. TCRdb passed the public sequencing reads through fastp at Q25 and MiXCR, retaining productive beta sequences. Rows merge per CDR3 protein into single entries with the most common DNA and genes. The V and J calls were not made by the authors but by TCRdb's processing. The sample yields approximately 340,000 distinct CDR3 sequences; roughly 15% were counted once. Roughly 0.99% of the sample lies in the top ten.

This clonotype showed up just a few times. Its antigen is not yet known. The sample holds no much larger clone one base away, and base qualities are not on file. The chain is encoded by TRBV4-2 joined to TRBJ2-7; the D gene assignment is ambiguous. This TCR was sampled from a male donor with ankylosing spondylitis or in good health (not recorded which). Source material: blood, either unsorted or a sorted T cell fraction (not recorded which). The nucleotide sequence is TGTGCCAGCAGCCAATCCGAGGCCTACGAGCAGTACTTC. This encodes CASSQSEAYEQYF.